One and the same sample provided the 4 T cell receptor beta chains below, sequenced in a study of Graves' ophthalmopathy and Graves' hyperthyroidism. Using RNA transcripts, the TCR beta CDR3 regions were amplified. The library came from an HTBI-primed first-round RT-PCR and a second-round multiplex PCR. TCRdb used MiXCR to reprocess the multiplex PCR reads, holding one entry per CDR3 protein. The data contain approximately 160,000 distinct CDR3 sequences, 30% to 45% of them singletons. The specimen sequenced was peripheral blood. These receptors were obtained from a man aged 25-40 years with Graves' ophthalmopathy.

This clonotype was seen a single time. This chain links TRBV19 with TRBJ2-5; D uncertain. The CDR3 has 13 amino acids. Trimming left V 2 bases short and J 7 bases short, with 11 bases between. The V gene's germline CDR1 is LNHDA and CDR2 SQIVND (reference sequence). CDR3 sequence reads: CASSITGPGTQYF. CDR3 nucleotide sequence: TGTGCCAGTAGTATAACTGGCCCCGGGACCCAGTACTTC.

This clonotype was seen many times. This chain joins TRBV28 and TRBJ1-5, with D hard to call. The V gene lost 3 bases and the J gene lost 2 bases, with 11 bases spanning the gap. CDR3 length: 15 amino acids. Germline-derived CDR1 and CDR2 are MDHEN and SYDVKM. As DNA, the CDR3 is TGTGCCAGCAGTTTCGACCGTTCCGGCAATCAGCCCCAGCATTTT. The encoded protein is CASSFDRSGNQPQHF.

This clonotype was counted many times. V and J are TRBV7-3 and TRBJ1-1, with D uncertain. This CDR3 is 13 amino acids long. V gave up 3 bases and J gave up 1 base, with 6 bases separating them. Germline CDR1 SGHTA, CDR2 FQGTGA. CDR3 DNA: TGTGCCAGCAGCTTTTCGGGGAACACTGAAGCTTTCTTT. This translates into CASSFSGNTEAFF.

This clonotype was recorded many times. The J gene is TRBJ2-4, the V gene TRBV28; 11 nucleotides line up with TRBD1. J was trimmed by 1 base and V by 3 bases; bases with no gene match: 5. This CDR3 is 17 amino acids long. Germline assignment: CDR1 MDHEN and CDR2 SYDVKM. The DNA of the CDR3 is TGTGCCAGCAGTTTCTGGACAGGGGGCGCGGCCAAAAACATTCAGTACTTC. Its translation: CASSFWTGGAAKNIQYF.